The present TCR beta chain was sequenced within a study of shared clonotypes between healthy human individuals. Findings and limits, study-wide: In this cohort, only blood was sampled, and tissue repertoires likely differ.

Replicate PCRs run on sorted subsets employed approximately 200 ng DNA, approximately 30,000 T cell genomes. Generated by immunoSEQ multiplex PCR, the TCRdb table keeps only in-frame clones and is missing some. The data show approximately 2.5 million clones, roughly nine tenths seen once. To note about this clone: What it binds is not known.

Per germline, CDR1 SEHNR and CDR2 FQNEAQ (reference sequence). Unmatched junction bases numbered 3, after V lost 5 bases and J lost 4 bases. The length of the CDR3 is 15 residues. The V gene is TRBV7-9, the J gene TRBJ2-2, with 11 bases fitting TRBD1. The receptor was isolated from a man between 18 and 35 years old in good health. The material sequenced was naive CD4+ T cells sorted from blood. As for subset: CD45RA+ positively selected. In DNA form, the CDR3 reads TGTGCCAGCAGCCGGGGACAGGGGGGCACCGGGGAGCTGTTTTTT. Encoded protein: CASSRGQGGTGELFF.